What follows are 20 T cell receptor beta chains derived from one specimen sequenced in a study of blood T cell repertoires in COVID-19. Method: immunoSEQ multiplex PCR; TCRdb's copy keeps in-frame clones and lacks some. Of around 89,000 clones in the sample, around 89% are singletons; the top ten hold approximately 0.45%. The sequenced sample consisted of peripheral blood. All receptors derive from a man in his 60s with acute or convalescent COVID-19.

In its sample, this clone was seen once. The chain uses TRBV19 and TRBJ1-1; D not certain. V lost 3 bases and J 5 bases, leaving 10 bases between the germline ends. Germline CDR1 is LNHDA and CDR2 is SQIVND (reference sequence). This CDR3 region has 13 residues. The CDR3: CASSILGGTEAFF. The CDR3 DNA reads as TGTGCCAGTAGTATTCTGGGAGGGACTGAAGCTTTCTTT.

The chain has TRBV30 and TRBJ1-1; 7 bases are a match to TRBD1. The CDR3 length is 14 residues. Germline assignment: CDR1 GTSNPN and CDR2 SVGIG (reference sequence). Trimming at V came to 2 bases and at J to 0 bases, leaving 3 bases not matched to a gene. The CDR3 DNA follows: TGTGCCTGGAGTCGGACAGGATTGAACACTGAAGCTTTCTTT. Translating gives CAWSRTGLNTEAFF.

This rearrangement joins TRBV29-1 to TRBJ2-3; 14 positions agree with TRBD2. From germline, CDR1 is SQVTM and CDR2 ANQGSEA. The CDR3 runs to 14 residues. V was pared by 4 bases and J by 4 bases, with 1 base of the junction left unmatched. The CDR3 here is CSVVTSGGADTQYF. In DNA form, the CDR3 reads TGCAGCGTTGTGACTAGCGGGGGGGCAGATACGCAGTATTTT.

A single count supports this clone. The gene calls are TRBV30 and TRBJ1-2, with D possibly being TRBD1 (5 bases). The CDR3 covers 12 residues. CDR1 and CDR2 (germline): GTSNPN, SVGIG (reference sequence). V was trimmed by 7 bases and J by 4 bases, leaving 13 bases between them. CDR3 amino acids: CASRGALYGYTF. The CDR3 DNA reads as TGTGCCTCGCGTGGGGCCCTCTATGGCTACACCTTC.

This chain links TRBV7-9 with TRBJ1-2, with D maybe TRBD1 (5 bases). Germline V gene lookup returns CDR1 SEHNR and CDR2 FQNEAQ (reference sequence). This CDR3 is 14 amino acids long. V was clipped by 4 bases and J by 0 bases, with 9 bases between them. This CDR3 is CASSYGGSNYGYTF. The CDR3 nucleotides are TGTGCCAGCAGCTACGGGGGTTCTAACTATGGCTACACCTTC.

CDR3 protein: CASSGGMNNEQFF. CDR3 coding DNA: TGTGCCAGCAGCGGCGGGATGAACAATGAGCAGTTCTTC. The chain uses TRBV9 and TRBJ2-1; tentative D call: TRBD2 (6 bases). V shed 3 bases and J shed 5 bases, with 9 bases lying between them. CDR1 SGDLS and CDR2 YYNGEE come from the germline V gene. The CDR3 runs 13 residues.

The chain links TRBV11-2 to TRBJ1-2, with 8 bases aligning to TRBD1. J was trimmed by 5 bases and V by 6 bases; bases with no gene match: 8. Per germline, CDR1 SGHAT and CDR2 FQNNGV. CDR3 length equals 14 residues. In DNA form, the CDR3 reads TGTGCCAGCAGGGTGGGACAGGAAGGATATGGCTACACCTTC. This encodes CASRVGQEGYGYTF.

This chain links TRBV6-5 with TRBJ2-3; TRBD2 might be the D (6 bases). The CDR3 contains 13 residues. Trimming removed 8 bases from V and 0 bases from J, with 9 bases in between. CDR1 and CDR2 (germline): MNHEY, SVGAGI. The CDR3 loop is CASDGTSTDTQYF. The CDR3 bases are TGTGCCAGCGACGGGACTAGCACAGATACGCAGTATTTT.

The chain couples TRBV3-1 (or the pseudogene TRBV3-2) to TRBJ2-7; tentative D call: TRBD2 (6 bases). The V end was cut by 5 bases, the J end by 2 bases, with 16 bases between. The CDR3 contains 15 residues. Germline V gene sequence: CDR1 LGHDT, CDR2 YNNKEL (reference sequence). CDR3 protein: CASSVQRAKTYEQYF. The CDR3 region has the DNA TGTGCCAGCAGCGTCCAGCGGGCTAAGACCTACGAGCAGTACTTC.

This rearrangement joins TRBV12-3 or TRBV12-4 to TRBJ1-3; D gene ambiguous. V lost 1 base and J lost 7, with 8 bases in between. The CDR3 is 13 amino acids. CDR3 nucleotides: TGTGCCAGCAGTTTAGATTGGAGGAACACCATATATTTT. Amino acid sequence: CASSLDWRNTIYF.

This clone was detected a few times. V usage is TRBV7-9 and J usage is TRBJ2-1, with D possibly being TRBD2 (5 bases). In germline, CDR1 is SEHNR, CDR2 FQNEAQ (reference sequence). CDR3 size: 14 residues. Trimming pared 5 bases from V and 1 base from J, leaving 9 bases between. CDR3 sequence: CASSLPGSYNEQFF. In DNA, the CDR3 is TGTGCCAGCAGCCTGCCGGGGTCCTACAATGAGCAGTTCTTC.

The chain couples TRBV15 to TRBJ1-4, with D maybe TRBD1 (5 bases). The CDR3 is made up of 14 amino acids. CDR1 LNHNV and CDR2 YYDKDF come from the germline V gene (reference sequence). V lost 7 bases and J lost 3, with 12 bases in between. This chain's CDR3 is CATTLTDSNEKLFF. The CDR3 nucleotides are TGTGCCACCACCTTGACAGACTCTAATGAAAAACTGTTTTTT.

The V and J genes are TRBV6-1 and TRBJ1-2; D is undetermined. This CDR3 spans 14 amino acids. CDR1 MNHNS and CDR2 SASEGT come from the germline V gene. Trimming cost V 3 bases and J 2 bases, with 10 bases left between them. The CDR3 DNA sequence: TGTGCCAGCAGTGAGACTAGACGCAACTATGGCTACACCTTC. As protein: CASSETRRNYGYTF.

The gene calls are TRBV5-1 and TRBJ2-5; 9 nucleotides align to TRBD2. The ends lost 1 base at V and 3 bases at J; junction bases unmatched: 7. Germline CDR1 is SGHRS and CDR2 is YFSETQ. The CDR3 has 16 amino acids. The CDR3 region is CASSLQTSGTKETQYF. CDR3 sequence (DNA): TGCGCCAGCAGCTTGCAGACTAGCGGAACGAAAGAGACCCAGTACTTC. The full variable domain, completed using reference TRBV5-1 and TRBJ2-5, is KAGVTQTPRYLIKTRGQQVTLSCSPISGHRSVSWYQQTPGQGLQFLFEYFSETQRNKGNFPGRFSGRQFSNSRSEMNVSTLELGDSALYLCASSLQTSGTKETQYFGPGTRLLVL.

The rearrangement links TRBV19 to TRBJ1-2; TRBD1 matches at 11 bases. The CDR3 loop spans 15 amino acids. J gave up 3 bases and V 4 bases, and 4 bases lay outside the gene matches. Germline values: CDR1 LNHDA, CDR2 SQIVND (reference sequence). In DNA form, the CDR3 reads TGTGCCAGTAGTAACCCGGGACAGGGGGACTATGGCTACACCTTC. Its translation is CASSNPGQGDYGYTF.

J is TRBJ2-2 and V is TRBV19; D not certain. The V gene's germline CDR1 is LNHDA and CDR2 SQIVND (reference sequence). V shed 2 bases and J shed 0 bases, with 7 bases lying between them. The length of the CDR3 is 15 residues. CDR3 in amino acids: CASSISNTNTGELFF. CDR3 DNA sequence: TGTGCCAGTAGTATATCCAACACGAACACCGGGGAGCTGTTTTTT.

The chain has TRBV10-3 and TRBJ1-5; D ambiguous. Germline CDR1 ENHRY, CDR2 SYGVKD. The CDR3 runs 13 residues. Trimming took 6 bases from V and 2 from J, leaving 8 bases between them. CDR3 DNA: TGTGCCATCAGCCTGGGAGGCAATCAGCCCCAGCATTTT. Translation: CAISLGGNQPQHF.

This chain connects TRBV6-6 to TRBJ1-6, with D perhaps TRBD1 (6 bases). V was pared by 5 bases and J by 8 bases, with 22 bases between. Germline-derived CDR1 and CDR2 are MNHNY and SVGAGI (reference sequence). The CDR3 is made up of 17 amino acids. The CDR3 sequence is CASSRDSIPGGDSPLHF. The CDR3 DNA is TGTGCCAGCAGTCGGGACTCCATTCCGGGGGGCGATTCACCCCTCCACTTT.

CDR3: CSVAGRSGTSGFSSYNEQFF. The CDR3 region has the DNA TGCAGCGTTGCCGGGCGGTCCGGGACTAGCGGATTCAGCTCCTACAATGAGCAGTTCTTC. The chain combines TRBV29-1 with TRBJ2-1; TRBD2 matches 11 bases. The germline gives CDR1 SQVTM, CDR2 ANQGSEA. The CDR3 extends over 20 amino acids. J lost 0 bases, V lost 4 bases, and 17 bases had no gene match.

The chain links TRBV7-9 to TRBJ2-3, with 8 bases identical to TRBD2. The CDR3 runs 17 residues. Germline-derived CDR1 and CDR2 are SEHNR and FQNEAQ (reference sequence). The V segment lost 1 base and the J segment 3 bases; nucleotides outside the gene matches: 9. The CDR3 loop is CASSLGWGLGKTDTQYF. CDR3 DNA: TGTGCCAGCAGCTTAGGGTGGGGACTAGGCAAAACAGATACGCAGTATTTT. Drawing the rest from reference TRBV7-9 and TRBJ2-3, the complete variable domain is DTGVSQNPRHKITKRGQNVTFRCDPISEHNRLYWYRQTLGQGPEFLTYFQNEAQLEKSRLLSDRFSAERPKGSFSTLEIQRTEQGDSAMYLCASSLGWGLGKTDTQYFGPGTRLTVL.